Included here is one TCR beta chain sequence, with context. Its antigen is unknown. Compared with germline, one end of the junction differs, possibly owing to a read error. These data originate in a study of CD8+CD57+ T cells in acquired aplastic anemia. Study-wide context: Sorted cells (CD4+ and CD8+) yielded DNA amounts that averaged approximately 2.9 ug.

By flow cytometry, patients selected for sequencing had shown an expansion of CD8+CD57+ cells. In all patients, the disease was severe acquired aplastic anemia. Blood came from patients not yet given any therapy. Profiling of TCR beta VDJ combinations and CDR3 sequences used genomic DNA as template. TCRdb reprocessed the reads via MiXCR and lists one record per CDR3 protein. The sample lists 150,000 to 200,000 distinct CDR3 sequences, 40% to 60% seen once, with 25% to 35% in the top ten. Study-wide points: Patients and controls shared 25 to 30 CD8+ CDR3 sequences, highly expressed in patients.

This CDR3 is 14 amino acids long. Per the germline V gene, CDR1 is MNHEY and CDR2 is SVGEGT. The TCR sequence derives from a human donor with aplastic anemia. This chain connects TRBV6-2 or TRBV6-3 to TRBJ2-1; no clear D gene. The sequencing sample was made of sorted CD4+, CD8+, or CD8+CD57+ T cells (not recorded which) from PBMCs. The CDR3, as DNA: TGTGCCAGCAGTTACGTTGCTTCCTACAATGTGCAGTTCTTC. This gives the protein CASSYVASYNVQFF.